The entry below describes one T cell receptor (beta chain). Antigen specificity is unknown. This sample was included in a study of shared clonotypes between healthy human individuals. Study-wide results and limits: Few donors limited the genetic and exposure-history diversity represented.

Each sample came from a Caucasian adult donor living in Nashville, Tennessee. CDR3 length: 15 residues. Trimming cost V 1 base and J 7 bases, with 14 bases left between them. Germline-derived CDR1 and CDR2 are SGHVS and FQNEAQ. Ten immunoSEQ deep assay plates were used to sequence the DNA of unsorted PBMCs. In the original processing: Filtering differed since immunoSEQ provided only junctions, with no quality scores. Libraries were prepared by immunoSEQ multiplex PCR; TCRdb keeps only in-frame clonotypes and omits some of them. V and J calls and clone size come straight from that table; D and trimming were deduced from the DNA. The sample shows about half a million clones, about 80% of them seen only once.

This sequence joins TRBV7-8 and TRBJ1-5; D call uncertain. This sequence was found in a woman aged 40 to 49 in good health. Some clones in this sample may be carry-over from other donors' samples. What was sequenced was PBMCs. This CDR3 is CASSLGVGSGQPQHF. The CDR3 nucleotides are TGTGCCAGCAGCTTAGGGGTGGGTAGTGGGCAGCCCCAGCATTTT.